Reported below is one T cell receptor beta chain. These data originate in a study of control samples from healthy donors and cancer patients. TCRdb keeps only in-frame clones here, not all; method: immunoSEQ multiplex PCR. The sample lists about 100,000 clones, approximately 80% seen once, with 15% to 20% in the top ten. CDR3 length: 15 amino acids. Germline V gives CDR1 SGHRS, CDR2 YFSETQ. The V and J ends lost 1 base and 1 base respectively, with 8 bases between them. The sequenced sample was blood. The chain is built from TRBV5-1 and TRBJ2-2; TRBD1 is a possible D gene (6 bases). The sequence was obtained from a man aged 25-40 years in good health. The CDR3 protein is CASSLMGQNTGELFF. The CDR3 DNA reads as TGCGCCAGCAGCTTGATGGGACAGAACACCGGGGAGCTGTTTTTT.